The present entry profiles one T cell receptor beta chain with its context. This clonotype appeared a few times. There is no known antigen for this receptor. There are no base qualities to consult, and no much larger clone falls within one base. Synthesis of TCR cDNA relied on 5'RACE template switching, a step that introduced a universal primer site along with unique molecular identifiers. cDNA synthesis was primed from both the TCR alpha and TCR beta constant segments. Library amplification involved two PCR steps, and the second step added sample barcodes and sequencing adapters. Sequencing of the libraries was done on either Illumina HiSeq 2500 (2x100 bp) or NovaSeq (2x150 bp). In the original analysis: Reads were demultiplexed and collapsed into UMI consensus sequences with MIGEC, and V(D)J alignment was performed with MiXCR. Vaccine-responding clonotypes were defined with edgeR using replicate PBMC samples, requiring FDR below 0.01 and a log2 fold change above 5 up to day 15. Each bulk clonotype was labeled CD4 or CD8 based on which sequenced repertoire, CD4 or CD8, contained the clonotype at higher abundance. The raw public reads went through TCRdb reprocessing: fastp at Q25, MiXCR clone calling, in-frame beta chains kept. Records with the same CDR3 protein are collapsed into one entry carrying the most frequent genes and DNA. TCRdb assigned the V and J calls; the authors' analysis was not used. This sample comprises some 350,000 distinct CDR3 sequences, roughly 11% of them detected only once. The top ten clonotypes cover 18% of the sample.

The data stem from a study of T cells after yellow fever vaccination (dated by TCRdb to about 2019). Turning to the overall study: The SMART-Seq v4 Ultra Low Input RNA kit was used to prepare libraries from fractions with low cell numbers. To follow T-cell clones before and after both primary and booster YFV17D yellow fever vaccination, bulk TCR alpha and beta repertoires underwent longitudinal sequencing. Blood samples were taken at several timepoints before and after primary and secondary immunization, and bulk PBMC replicates and cell subsets were isolated. Two healthy male donors, one aged 18 to 30 and one aged 30 to 40 years, made up the cohort. The study at large found these results: Compared with the primary T-cell response, the secondary T-cell response was faster but weaker, reaching its peak on day 5 rather than on day 15. A small fraction of clonotypes showed up in both the CD4 and CD8 compartments, probably as a result of convergent recombination. Because the study included only a couple of donors, the extent to which the findings can be generalized is limited. Computational filtering was needed because FACS-sorted repertoires could contain abundant contaminating clonotypes from the bulk population. After the booster, most of the clones that had expanded following primary vaccination were detected again (around 95% of CD4 and roughly 88% of CD8), which suggests that memory was broadly maintained.

From its cysteine to its phenylalanine, the CDR3 spans 17 amino acids. Only the CDR3 portion is preserved as DNA: 51 bases, with reading frame beginning at the first base. CDR1 and CDR2 (SQVTM, ANQGSEA) derive from the germline V gene. The trim is 0 bases for V and 0 bases for J, with a gap of 12 bases between the germline ends. Interpreted using the paper, the treatment or condition label stands for: live attenuated yellow fever vaccine strain. Two biological replicates of bulk PBMCs were collected at each blood-draw timepoint. A standard Ficoll-Paque protocol was used to isolate PBMCs from peripheral blood. TriZol was used to extract RNA from bulk PBMCs, from CD4 and CD8 fractions, and from dextramer-positive and dextramer-negative fractions.

The sequence is built from TRBV29-1 and TRBJ2-6, with the D gene uncertain. The clonotype comes from a man aged 18 to 30 who received the YFV17D yellow fever vaccine. The sample consisted of PBMCs, taken on the day of the first yellow fever vaccination. The CDR3 protein sequence reads: CSVEDDTSNSGANVLTF. The base sequence is TGCAGCGTTGAAGATGATACGAGTAACTCTGGGGCCAACGTCCTGACTTTC.